A single sample is the source of the 6 T cell receptor beta chains below, sequenced in a study of OX40 agonist ivuxolimab in advanced cancers. Sequencing was performed with immunoSEQ multiplex PCR; in TCRdb, only in-frame clones are kept and a portion is missing. The sample lists around 35,000 clones, under 90% occurring once. This specimen consisted of CD4+ or CD8+ T cells sorted from blood, obtained in a trial of the OX40 agonist ivuxolimab. All receptors derive from an adult with an advanced solid tumor such as melanoma, head and neck, liver or kidney cancer.

V and J are TRBV10-2 and TRBJ2-2; 9 nucleotides agree with TRBD1. V lost 7 bases and J lost 5; bases outside the gene matches: 5. Germline V gives CDR1 WSHSY, CDR2 SAAADI. This CDR3 comprises 14 residues. The CDR3 spells CASTLQGATGELFF. CDR3 coding DNA: TGCGCCAGCACTCTACAGGGGGCGACCGGGGAGCTGTTTTTT.

About this clone: The sample carries other DNA sequences with the same CDR3. The V and J genes are TRBV11-2 and TRBJ1-1; 8 nucleotides match TRBD1. After removal of 3 bases from V and 2 bases from J, the junction contained 2 bases not matched to a gene. The CDR3 is 14 amino acids. Per germline, CDR1 SGHAT and CDR2 FQNNGV. The CDR3 coding sequence is TGTGCCAGCAGCTTCCAGGGGGCTAACACTGAAGCTTTCTTT. Residues: CASSFQGANTEAFF.

The chain couples TRBV7-9 to TRBJ2-7, with 9 positions matching TRBD1. CDR3 length equals 14 residues. The J segment lost 5 bases and the V segment lost 6 bases, leaving 8 bases of the junction unmatched. Germline loops: CDR1 SEHNR, CDR2 FQNEAQ (reference sequence). This CDR3 is CASSYTGGNNEQYF. CDR3 DNA: TGTGCCAGCAGTTATACAGGGGGCAACAACGAGCAGTACTTC.

This chain joins TRBV5-1 and TRBJ2-5; TRBD1 is a possible D gene (5 bases). This CDR3 spans 14 amino acids. Trimming removed 0 bases from V and 4 bases from J, with 10 bases in between. Germline loops: CDR1 SGHRS, CDR2 YFSETQ. The CDR3 nucleotides are TGCGCCAGCAGCTTGGCCGAAGGGGCAGAGACCCAGTACTTC. It encodes CASSLAEGAETQYF. Combining the CDR3 with reference TRBV5-1 and TRBJ2-5 gives the whole variable domain KAGVTQTPRYLIKTRGQQVTLSCSPISGHRSVSWYQQTPGQGLQFLFEYFSETQRNKGNFPGRFSGRQFSNSRSEMNVSTLELGDSALYLCASSLAEGAETQYFGPGTRLLVL.

The V gene is TRBV5-1, the J gene TRBJ2-7; D may be TRBD1 (6 bases). The CDR3 is made up of 15 amino acids. Trimming cost V 3 bases and J 4 bases, with 17 bases left between them. Germline V gene sequence: CDR1 SGHRS, CDR2 YFSETQ. CDR3 residues: CASSWTAGTLYEQYF. The CDR3 DNA is TGCGCCAGCAGCTGGACAGCTGGTACCCTGTACGAGCAGTACTTC.

CDR3 sequence: CSVGTGTETQYF. The CDR3, as DNA: TGCAGCGTTGGGACAGGAACCGAGACCCAGTACTTC. V is TRBV29-1 and J is TRBJ2-5; 7 nucleotides match TRBD1. The CDR3 has 12 residues. Trimming took 4 bases from V and 5 from J; bases not matched to a gene: 4. Germline V gene sequence: CDR1 SQVTM, CDR2 ANQGSEA.